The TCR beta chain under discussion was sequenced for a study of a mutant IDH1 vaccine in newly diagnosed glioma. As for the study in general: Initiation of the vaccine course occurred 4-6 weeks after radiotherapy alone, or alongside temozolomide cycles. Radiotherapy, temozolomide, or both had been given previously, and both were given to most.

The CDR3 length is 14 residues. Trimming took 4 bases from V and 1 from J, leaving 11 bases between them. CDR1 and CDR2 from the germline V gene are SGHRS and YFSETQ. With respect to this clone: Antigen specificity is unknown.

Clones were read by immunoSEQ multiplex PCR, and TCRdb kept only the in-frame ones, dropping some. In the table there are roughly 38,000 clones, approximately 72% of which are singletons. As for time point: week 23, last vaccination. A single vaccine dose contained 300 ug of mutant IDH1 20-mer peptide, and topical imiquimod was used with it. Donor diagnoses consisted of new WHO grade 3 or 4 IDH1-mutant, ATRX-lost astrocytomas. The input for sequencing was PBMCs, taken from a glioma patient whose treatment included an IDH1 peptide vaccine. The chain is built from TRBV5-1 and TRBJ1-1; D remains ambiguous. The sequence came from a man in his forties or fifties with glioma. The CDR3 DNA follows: TGCGCCAGCAGCCCCGCGGGCGGGAACACTGAAGCTTTCTTT. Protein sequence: CASSPAGGNTEAFF. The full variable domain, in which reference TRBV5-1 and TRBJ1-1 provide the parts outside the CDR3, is KAGVTQTPRYLIKTRGQQVTLSCSPISGHRSVSWYQQTPGQGLQFLFEYFSETQRNKGNFPGRFSGRQFSNSRSEMNVSTLELGDSALYLCASSPAGGNTEAFFGQGTRLTVV.